Below, 2 T cell receptor beta chains from the same sample are listed, as sequenced in a study of cytomegalovirus exposure and HLA in healthy donors (dated by TCRdb to 2015 to 2018). Library generation was performed with the immunoSEQ multiplex PCR assay. The multiplex PCR relied on a mix of 60 forward primers for TCR Vbeta segments and 13 reverse primers for TCR Jbeta segments. In its TCRdb copy, this immuneACCESS table keeps in-frame sequences only and misses some clones. Where compared with another copy, unresolved V genes explain less than half of these, and the others have no known cause. In this sample the table shows 100,000 to 150,000 clones, around four fifths of which occur a single time. The ten largest make up around 4.2% of the sample. Sequencing was performed on PBMCs. Every receptor here comes from a woman aged 40 to 49 in good health and CMV-seronegative.

This chain joins TRBV5-8 and TRBJ2-3; possibly TRBD2 for D (6 bases). CDR3 length: 18 amino acids. The germline V gene has CDR1 SGHTS and CDR2 YDEGEE. V lost 1 base and J 2 bases, leaving 20 bases between the germline ends. CDR3 amino acids: CASSLLKGTSLNTDTQYF. The CDR3 DNA is TGTGCCAGCAGCTTGCTGAAGGGTACTAGCTTAAACACAGATACGCAGTATTTT.

Worth noting for this clone: Germline is not matched at one junction end, which may reflect a read error. The chain uses TRBV7-9 and TRBJ2-7, with D possibly being TRBD2 (6 bases). The CDR3 has 11 amino acids. From germline, CDR1 is SEHNR and CDR2 FQNEAQ (reference sequence). This chain's CDR3 is CSSTNSGEQYF. The CDR3 DNA reads as TGTTCCAGCACCAATAGCGGCGAGCAGTACTTC.